Listed below are T cell receptor beta chains from one sample, sequenced in a study of T cell repertoires in cytomegalovirus infection. TCRdb fed the reads into MiXCR, producing one record per CDR3 protein. The data show around 320,000 distinct CDR3 sequences, with 9% to 9.5% seen just once and 3.5% to 4.5% held by the top ten. The sample consisted of PBMCs. The receptors stem from a human donor in good health (CMV status not recorded). Some clones in this sample may be carry-over from other donors' samples. CDR3s include the opening cysteine and the closing phenylalanine or tryptophan. D genes are given only for firm matches. Size tells how often a clone was seen (once, few, many) or the class of an expanded clone, and some rows leave it out.

NA	NA	TRBJ2-5	TRBV7-2	CASSLGSQTSGETQYF	TGTGCCAGCAGCTTAGGTTCACAGACCAGCGGAGAGACCCAGTACTTC
NA	NA	TRBJ2-5	TRBV2	CASRSSPTGETQYF	TGTGCCAGCAGGTCTAGTCCTACGGGAGAGACCCAGTACTTC
many	NA	TRBJ2-5	TRBV7-3	CASSTGPKETQYF	TGTGCCAGCAGCACGGGACCGAAGGAGACCCAGTACTTC
many	NA	TRBJ2-7	TRBV7-9	CASSLAPSEQYF	TGTGCCAGCAGCTTAGCTCCGTCCGAGCAGTACTTC
NA	NA	TRBJ2-1	TRBV11-3	CASSPTLSRSYNEQFF	TGTGCCAGCAGCCCAACTCTTTCCCGCTCCTACAATGAGCAGTTCTTC
many	NA	TRBJ2-1	TRBV7-6	CASSNTVMGNHNEQFF	TGTGCCAGCAGCAATACAGTTATGGGTAACCACAATGAGCAGTTCTTC
many	NA	TRBJ1-1	TRBV7-2	CASSLGRMAAFF	TGTGCCAGCAGCTTAGGGCGGATGGCGGCTTTCTTT
few	NA	TRBJ2-1	TRBV7-6	CASSLERDSYNEQFF	TGTGCCAGCAGCTTAGAACGGGACTCCTACAATGAGCAGTTCTTC
few	NA	TRBJ2-3	TRBV4-3	CASSLLLTDTQYF	TGCGCCAGCAGCCTCCTGCTCACAGATACGCAGTATTTT
NA	TRBD2	TRBJ2-5	TRBV20-1	CSARVETGTSAQETQYF	TGCAGTGCTAGAGTCGAGACGGGGACTAGCGCCCAAGAGACCCAGTACTTC
NA	NA	TRBJ2-7	TRBV2	CASSEYRVRDYEQYF	TGTGCCAGCAGTGAGTACAGGGTGCGGGACTACGAGCAGTACTTC
NA	NA	TRBJ2-1	TRBV9	CASSSWPFGSYNEQFF	TGTGCCAGCAGCTCTTGGCCGTTCGGGTCTTACAATGAGCAGTTCTTC
many	TRBD1	TRBJ2-3	TRBV7-2	CASSFGQGAWADTQYF	TGTGCCAGCAGCTTTGGACAGGGGGCTTGGGCAGATACGCAGTATTTT
NA	TRBD2	TRBJ2-7	TRBV7-2	CASSPGGGRVYSYEQYF	TGTGCCAGCAGCCCGGGCGGCGGGAGGGTCTACTCCTACGAGCAGTACTTC
many	NA	TRBJ1-1	TRBV14	CASSLQGMNTEAFF	TGTGCCAGCAGTCTACAGGGAATGAACACTGAAGCTTTCTTT
few	TRBD1	TRBJ2-2	TRBV28	CASSPGQGTDTGELFF	TGTGCCAGCAGTCCCGGACAGGGGACGGACACCGGGGAGCTGTTTTTT
many	TRBD2	TRBJ2-7	TRBV7-2	CASSFGLAGYEQYF	TGTGCCAGCAGCTTCGGTCTAGCGGGATACGAGCAGTACTTC
NA	NA	TRBJ2-1	TRBV5-6	CASSYTSSGMFDEQFF	TGTGCCAGCAGTTATACTAGTAGTGGGATGTTTGATGAGCAGTTCTTC
many	TRBD2	TRBJ2-7	TRBV6-1	CASSSGLLAGAHEQYF	TGTGCCAGCAGTTCCGGCCTGCTAGCGGGAGCCCACGAGCAGTACTTC
few	NA	TRBJ1-5	TRBV28	CASSNRSVNQPQHF	TGTGCCAGCAGTAACCGGTCAGTGAATCAGCCCCAGCATTTT
NA	TRBD2	TRBJ2-1	TRBV5-1	CASSARGRLAGNEQFF	TGCGCCAGCAGCGCACGAGGGCGTCTAGCGGGAAATGAGCAGTTCTTC
NA	NA	TRBJ2-1	TRBV4-2	CASSQESVNNEQFF	TGTGCCAGCAGCCAAGAGTCGGTTAACAATGAGCAGTTCTTC
NA	NA	TRBJ2-2	TRBV19	CASTIQRGGELFF	TGTGCCAGTACCATTCAACGGGGGGGGGAGCTGTTTTTT
NA	TRBD2	TRBJ2-2	TRBV19	CASSILAGVNTGELFF	TGTGCCAGTAGTATACTGGCGGGAGTTAACACCGGGGAGCTGTTTTTT
few	TRBD1	TRBJ1-5	TRBV2	CASSVESDRGGLSNQPQHF	TGTGCCAGCAGTGTCGAATCCGACAGGGGGGGACTTAGCAATCAGCCCCAGCATTTT
many	NA	TRBJ2-1	TRBV7-2	CASSPDRPNYNEQFF	TGTGCCAGCAGTCCTGACAGGCCTAACTACAATGAGCAGTTCTTC
many	NA	TRBJ2-5	TRBV6-2/TRBV6-3	CASSSFTVLQETQYF	TGTGCCAGCAGCTCCTTCACGGTGCTACAAGAGACCCAGTACTTC
NA	NA	TRBJ2-7	TRBV6-2/TRBV6-3	CASRDPRGSYEQYF	TGTGCCAGCAGAGATCCACGGGGGAGTTACGAGCAGTACTTC
few	NA	TRBJ1-1	TRBV7-3	CASSLNRPQAFTEAFF	TGTGCCAGCAGCTTAAACCGCCCACAGGCCTTTACTGAAGCTTTCTTT
many	TRBD1	TRBJ1-1	TRBV7-2	CASSFDRGPGTEAFF	TGTGCCAGCAGCTTTGACAGGGGGCCAGGGACTGAAGCTTTCTTT
NA	NA	TRBJ2-3	TRBV18	CASSPRRPTDTQYF	TGTGCCAGCTCACCACGCAGGCCTACAGATACGCAGTATTTT
NA	NA	TRBJ2-5	TRBV19	CASSLLGSSQETQYF	TGTGCCAGTAGTCTCCTAGGCAGCTCGCAAGAGACCCAGTACTTC
few	NA	TRBJ1-5	TRBV12-3/TRBV12-4	CASSLGQWAQPQHF	TGTGCCAGCAGTTTAGGACAGTGGGCCCAGCCCCAGCATTTT
NA	TRBD1	TRBJ1-2	TRBV4-3	CASSHLQGGLGYGYTF	TGCGCCAGCAGCCACCTCCAAGGGGGCTTAGGGTATGGCTACACCTTC
many	NA	TRBJ2-1	TRBV7-6	CASSLLLRGAADEQFF	TGTGCCAGCAGCTTACTTCTTCGGGGCGCGGCCGATGAGCAGTTCTTC
NA	TRBD1	TRBJ1-2	TRBV14	CASSQGLGQYGYTF	TGTGCCAGCAGCCAAGGGTTGGGACAGTATGGCTACACCTTC
NA	TRBD1	TRBJ1-1	TRBV28	CASSSIRDRVKNTEAFF	TGTGCCAGCAGTTCGATCCGGGACAGGGTTAAGAACACTGAAGCTTTCTTT
many	NA	TRBJ1-2	TRBV7-2	CASSLAWGEQYGYTF	TGTGCCAGCAGCTTAGCCTGGGGTGAGCAATATGGCTACACCTTC
many	NA	TRBJ2-5	TRBV7-8	CASSLNTGRAETQYF	TGTGCCAGCAGCCTAAACACAGGGCGGGCAGAGACCCAGTACTTC
few	NA	TRBJ1-3	TRBV4-3	CASSQDTFSGNTIYF	TGCGCCAGCAGCCAAGACACGTTCTCTGGAAACACCATATATTTT